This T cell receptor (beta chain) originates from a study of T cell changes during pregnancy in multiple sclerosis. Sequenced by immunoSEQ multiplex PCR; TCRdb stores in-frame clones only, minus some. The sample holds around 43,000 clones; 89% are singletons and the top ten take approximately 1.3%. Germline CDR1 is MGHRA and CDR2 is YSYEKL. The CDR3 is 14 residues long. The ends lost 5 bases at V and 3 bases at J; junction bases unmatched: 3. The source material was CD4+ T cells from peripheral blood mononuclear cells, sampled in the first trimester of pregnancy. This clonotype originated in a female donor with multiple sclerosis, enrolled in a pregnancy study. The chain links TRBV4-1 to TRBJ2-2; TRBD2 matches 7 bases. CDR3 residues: CASSELADTGELFF. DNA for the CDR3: TGCGCCAGCAGCGAGCTAGCGGACACCGGGGAGCTGTTTTTT.